This TCR beta chain appears in the sequencing data of a study of blood T cell repertoires in COVID-19. Study overall: The origin of the acute and convalescent COVID-19 samples was the United States, Italy and Spain. T cells, B-cell-depleted T cells, or PBMCs supplied cDNA or gDNA.

Per the study methods: Reference gene primer amplification in the assay estimated nucleated cell counts. TCRdb's copy holds only in-frame clones and misses some; the assay was immunoSEQ multiplex PCR. V and J calls and clone size are those listed in that table; D and trimming were worked out from the DNA. The sample contains 190,000 or so clones, around nine tenths of which appear only once. V lost 0 bases, J lost 4 bases, and 9 bases lay in between. The CDR3 covers 13 residues. Germline values: CDR1 GTSNPN, CDR2 SVGIG (reference sequence). This sequence was found in a man aged 35-49 years with acute or convalescent COVID-19. Sequenced input: peripheral blood. The V gene is TRBV30, the J gene TRBJ1-1, with no clear D. This CDR3 reads CAWSVRGITEAFF. DNA for the CDR3: TGTGCCTGGAGTGTGAGAGGGATCACTGAAGCTTTCTTT.